This T cell receptor beta chain was captured in a study of T cell responses to AZD1222 COVID-19 vaccine. Study details: Pooling was applied to second doses at about 4 or about 12 weeks.

The assay was immunoSEQ multiplex PCR, and TCRdb's table has in-frame clones only and misses some. The sample contains roughly 140,000 clones, about 92% of which appear only once. To note about this clone: Its target is not known.

Broader study findings: Unmutated variant regions are reportedly targeted by nearly half of spike-specific TCRs. Donors were mostly white British, more females; clonal diversity possibly underestimated.

V shed 6 bases and J shed 2 bases, with 11 bases lying between them. The CDR3 is made up of 13 amino acids. Here the sequenced sample was peripheral blood, taken on day 0 of AZD1222 vaccination. This clonotype was sampled from an adult in good health. The chain joins TRBV12-3 or TRBV12-4 to TRBJ2-7; no clear D. CDR3 amino acids: CASSSGPTYEQYF. The CDR3 coding sequence is TGTGCCAGCAGCTCCGGCCCTACCTACGAGCAGTACTTC.